A single TCR beta chain is shown here with its context. Its antigen is still unknown. Within the sample, other DNA sequences also encode this same CDR3. This sample was included in a study of Ad26.COV2.S vaccination and SARS-CoV-2 variants. General study results and limits: Vaccine and placebo groups showed comparable non-spike TCR breadth. Vaccine recipients surpassed placebo recipients in spike-specific TCR breadth.

The germline V gene encodes CDR1 KGHSH and CDR2 LQKENI. V lost 3 bases and J lost 4, with 12 bases in between. The CDR3 covers 15 residues. The sample's treatment: around 19 received Ad26.COV2.S at low or high dose, single or two shots; about five received placebo; per-sample allocation not given. Sampling took place 63 days after the first vaccine or placebo injection. What was given as vaccine was an Ad26 vector encoding Wuhan-strain SARS-CoV-2 spike. Data came from immunoSEQ multiplex PCR; TCRdb stores just in-frame clones and leaves some out. Of hundreds of thousands of clones listed, approximately 88% are singletons.

V is TRBV18 and J is TRBJ1-4; D is possibly TRBD1 (6 bases). The source was peripheral blood, collected in a trial of Ad26.COV2.S vaccine versus placebo. The TCR was taken from a person aged 18-60 years who received the Ad26.COV2.S COVID-19 vaccine or a placebo. The CDR3 loop is CASSPPGQDNEKLFF. The CDR3 DNA reads TGTGCCAGCTCACCTCCGGGACAAGATAATGAAAAACTGTTTTTT.